A selection of T cell receptor beta chains follows, all from one sample in a study of T cells in Graves' hyperthyroidism and ophthalmopathy. MiXCR, run by TCRdb on the multiplex PCR reads, gives a single entry per CDR3 protein. Seen here are about 350,000 distinct CDR3 sequences, 19% observed once, and the top ten hold 3.5% to 4%. Input material: blood. The receptors stem from a woman aged 18-29 years with Graves' hyperthyroidism. Each CDR3 is given with its conserved first and last residue. Each record gives: V gene, J gene, D gene, clone size, CDR3 protein, CDR3 DNA. D genes are given only for firm matches. Only part of the rows carry a size: once, few, many, or a class if the clone is expanded.

v_call: TRBV6-2/TRBV6-3
j_call: TRBJ2-3
d_call: NA
clone_size: many
cdr3_aa: CASSYAADTQYF
cdr3_nt: TGTGCCAGCAGTTACGCGGCAGATACGCAGTATTTT

v_call: TRBV6-1
j_call: TRBJ1-2
d_call: TRBD1
clone_size: many
cdr3_aa: CASSIGEGAFGYTF
cdr3_nt: TGTGCCAGCAGTATAGGGGAGGGGGCGTTCGGCTACACCTTC

v_call: TRBV7-8
j_call: TRBJ1-1
d_call: NA
clone_size: many
cdr3_aa: CASSPDGYTEAFF
cdr3_nt: TGTGCCAGCAGCCCCGACGGGTACACTGAAGCTTTCTTT

v_call: TRBV20-1
j_call: TRBJ2-5
d_call: TRBD2
clone_size: many
cdr3_aa: CSASQAGGPGQESQYF
cdr3_nt: TGCAGTGCTAGTCAGGCGGGGGGGCCGGGCCAAGAGTCCCAGTACTTC

v_call: TRBV6-5
j_call: TRBJ1-1
d_call: NA
clone_size: many
cdr3_aa: CASSYSRGGRGTEAFF
cdr3_nt: TGTGCCAGCAGTTACTCGAGAGGGGGAAGGGGAACTGAAGCTTTCTTT

v_call: TRBV12-3/TRBV12-4
j_call: TRBJ1-5
d_call: NA
clone_size: many
cdr3_aa: CASSFIGSNQPQHF
cdr3_nt: TGTGCCAGCAGTTTTATAGGGTCAAATCAGCCCCAGCATTTT

v_call: TRBV20-1
j_call: TRBJ2-5
d_call: NA
clone_size: many
cdr3_aa: CSAPGSERETQYF
cdr3_nt: TGCAGTGCTCCGGGCTCCGAGCGGGAGACCCAGTACTTC

v_call: TRBV7-2
j_call: TRBJ1-6
d_call: NA
clone_size: few
cdr3_aa: CASSSAFGTPHNSPLHF
cdr3_nt: TGTGCCAGCAGCTCCGCCTTCGGGACCCCCCATAATTCACCCCTCCACTTT

v_call: TRBV6-1
j_call: TRBJ1-1
d_call: NA
clone_size: many
cdr3_aa: CASGEVGDTEAFF
cdr3_nt: TGTGCCAGCGGAGAGGTAGGGGACACTGAAGCTTTCTTT

v_call: TRBV11-1
j_call: TRBJ2-7
d_call: NA
clone_size: few
cdr3_aa: CASSGDTNYEQYF
cdr3_nt: TGTGCCAGCAGCGGGGACACCAACTACGAGCAGTACTTC

v_call: TRBV28
j_call: TRBJ2-7
d_call: TRBD2
clone_size: many
cdr3_aa: CASSLPGLNYEQYF
cdr3_nt: TGTGCCAGCAGTTTACCGGGACTAAACTACGAGCAGTACTTC

v_call: TRBV2
j_call: TRBJ1-5
d_call: NA
clone_size: many
cdr3_aa: CASTENTLGNQPQHF
cdr3_nt: TGTGCCAGCACCGAGAACACCTTAGGCAATCAGCCCCAGCATTTT

v_call: TRBV20-1
j_call: TRBJ1-1
d_call: TRBD1
clone_size: many
cdr3_aa: CSANRQGALTEAFF
cdr3_nt: TGCAGTGCTAACCGACAGGGGGCTCTCACTGAAGCTTTCTTT

v_call: TRBV6-2/TRBV6-3
j_call: TRBJ2-7
d_call: NA
clone_size: NA
cdr3_aa: CAAARSNSYEQYF
cdr3_nt: TGTGCCGCCGCCCGGAGTAACTCCTACGAGCAGTACTTC

v_call: TRBV24-1
j_call: TRBJ2-7
d_call: TRBD1
clone_size: many
cdr3_aa: CATSDSTQGIYEQYF
cdr3_nt: TGTGCCACCAGTGATTCAACACAGGGGATCTACGAGCAGTACTTC

v_call: TRBV12-3/TRBV12-4
j_call: TRBJ1-2
d_call: NA
clone_size: many
cdr3_aa: CASSFKGNNYGYTF
cdr3_nt: TGTGCCAGCAGTTTTAAGGGCAATAACTATGGCTACACCTTC

v_call: TRBV6-1
j_call: TRBJ1-5
d_call: NA
clone_size: few
cdr3_aa: CASGNGPGVSNQPQHF
cdr3_nt: TGTGCCAGCGGCAACGGGCCCGGGGTTAGCAATCAGCCCCAGCATTTT

v_call: TRBV5-1
j_call: TRBJ2-7
d_call: NA
clone_size: many
cdr3_aa: CASSLFGFVSYEQYF
cdr3_nt: TGCGCCAGCAGCTTGTTCGGGTTTGTATCCTACGAGCAGTACTTC

v_call: TRBV6-5
j_call: TRBJ1-2
d_call: NA
clone_size: many
cdr3_aa: CASSYSPQLNYGYTF
cdr3_nt: TGTGCCAGCAGTTACTCGCCACAACTAAACTATGGCTACACCTTC

v_call: TRBV12-3/TRBV12-4
j_call: TRBJ1-5
d_call: NA
clone_size: many
cdr3_aa: CASSQRGELQPQHF
cdr3_nt: TGTGCCAGCAGTCAAAGGGGGGAACTTCAGCCCCAGCATTTT

v_call: TRBV27
j_call: TRBJ1-5
d_call: NA
clone_size: NA
cdr3_aa: CASSGTGGLGPLHF
cdr3_nt: TGTGCCAGCAGCGGGACCGGGGGTCTCGGGCCCTTGCATTTT

v_call: TRBV16
j_call: TRBJ1-5
d_call: NA
clone_size: many
cdr3_aa: CASSHMGGRNQPQHF
cdr3_nt: TGTGCCAGCAGCCACATGGGGGGAAGGAATCAGCCCCAGCATTTT

v_call: TRBV19
j_call: TRBJ1-2
d_call: NA
clone_size: NA
cdr3_aa: CASSASRNNYGYTF
cdr3_nt: TGTGCCAGTAGTGCCTCGCGGAACAACTATGGCTACACCTTC

v_call: TRBV3-1
j_call: TRBJ1-1
d_call: TRBD1
clone_size: few
cdr3_aa: CASSQDQAGGNTEAFF
cdr3_nt: TGTGCCAGCAGCCAAGATCAGGCAGGGGGCAATACTGAAGCTTTCTTT

v_call: TRBV7-3
j_call: TRBJ1-1
d_call: NA
clone_size: NA
cdr3_aa: CASTEGRANTEAFF
cdr3_nt: TGTGCCAGCACCGAGGGCAGGGCGAACACTGAAGCTTTCTTT

v_call: TRBV20-1
j_call: TRBJ1-2
d_call: NA
clone_size: many
cdr3_aa: CSARDREGGYGYTF
cdr3_nt: TGCAGTGCTAGAGACCGGGAGGGGGGCTATGGCTACACCTTC

v_call: TRBV5-5
j_call: TRBJ2-7
d_call: TRBD2
clone_size: few
cdr3_aa: CASSLALAGSDEQYF
cdr3_nt: TGTGCCAGCAGCTTGGCCTTAGCGGGGTCTGACGAGCAGTACTTC

v_call: TRBV3-1
j_call: TRBJ1-1
d_call: NA
clone_size: many
cdr3_aa: CASSQDRAGAEAFF
cdr3_nt: TGTGCCAGCAGCCAAGATCGGGCGGGGGCTGAAGCTTTCTTT

v_call: TRBV24-1
j_call: TRBJ1-1
d_call: NA
clone_size: many
cdr3_aa: CATSSALGTEAFF
cdr3_nt: TGTGCCACCAGTTCGGCGTTGGGCACTGAAGCTTTCTTT